The present TCR beta chain was sequenced within a study of tumor-infiltrating lymphocytes in localized non-small cell lung cancer. Across the whole study: Tumor tissue and non-adjacent uninvolved lung came from each patient.

Sequencing was performed with immunoSEQ multiplex PCR; in TCRdb, only in-frame clones are kept and a portion is missing. In the table there are under 8,000 clones, around 77% of which are singletons. The CDR3 has 13 amino acids. Comments on this clone: Its cognate antigen is unknown.

Study outcomes and limitations: Different pieces of the same tissue were used for each assay. Compared with uninvolved lung, tumors showed higher T cell infiltration by TCRbeta sequencing.

This chain links TRBV21-1 with TRBJ1-3. TRBV21-1 is reported as a pseudogene. Source material: lung tumor tissue. The receptor comes from a human donor with non-small cell lung cancer. CDR3 sequence (DNA): TGTGCCAGCAGCCTAAACTCTGGAAACACCATATATTTT. Translating gives CASSLNSGNTIYF.